This T cell receptor beta chain is drawn from a study of blood T cell repertoires in COVID-19. Generated by immunoSEQ multiplex PCR, the TCRdb table keeps only in-frame clones and is missing some. The profile shows over 250,000 clones, 86% of them singletons. This clone appeared many times. Trimming pared 6 bases from V and 0 bases from J, leaving 15 bases between. Germline CDR1 and CDR2: MGHRA and YSYEKL. The CDR3 is 16 amino acids. The sequence came from a woman aged 18 to 35 who had recovered from COVID-19. The J gene is TRBJ2-1, the V gene TRBV4-1; perhaps TRBD1 as D (5 bases). Sequencing used PBMCs or T cells enriched from blood (not recorded which). The CDR3 bases are TGCGCCAGCAGGAAACAGGATCCCTTCTCCTACAATGAGCAGTTCTTC. The encoded protein is CASRKQDPFSYNEQFF.